This paragraph reports one TCR beta chain. The record originates from a study of blood T cell repertoires in COVID-19. Study information: Acute-phase and convalescent COVID-19 samples originated in the United States, Italy and Spain. The cDNA or gDNA used as material had been derived from T cells, B-cell-depleted T cells, or PBMCs.

Germline loops: CDR1 LGHNT, CDR2 FRNRAP. Trimming cost V 7 bases and J 1 base, with 13 bases left between them. The CDR3 covers 14 residues. In the original analysis: Reference gene primers were amplified, and this amplification served to estimate nucleated cell counts. The table came from immunoSEQ multiplex PCR; TCRdb's copy has only in-frame clones and leaves some out. V, J and clone size derive from that table, while D and trimming were established from the DNA sequence. The sample shows some 350,000 clones, about 88% of them seen only once. Patients in Seattle were enrolled during active infection, then followed longitudinally.

This clonotype was obtained from a woman in her 70s with COVID-19, enrolled during active disease. The sample was peripheral blood. The genes are TRBV12-5 and TRBJ1-1; perhaps TRBD1 as D (6 bases). The CDR3 DNA is TGTGCTAGTGTTCAGGGGAGTTGGAACACTGAAGCTTTCTTT. Protein sequence: CASVQGSWNTEAFF.